Below, 7 T cell receptor beta chains from the same sample are listed, as sequenced in a study of cytomegalovirus exposure and HLA in healthy donors. Amplification used 60 Vbeta primers and 13 Jbeta primers. Assay: immunoSEQ multiplex PCR; the TCRdb copy retains only in-frame clones and omits some. Among 100,000 to 120,000 clones listed, about 80% were seen once. Sample: PBMCs. Receptors originate from a woman aged 55-70 years in good health and CMV-seropositive.

The V and J genes are TRBV7-2 and TRBJ1-1; D not resolved. The V gene lost 5 bases and the J gene lost 1 base, with 11 bases spanning the gap. Germline V CDR1 and CDR2: SGHTA, FQGNSA. The CDR3 runs 14 residues. The CDR3 is CASSPLRGNTEAFF. The CDR3 nucleotides read TGTGCCAGCAGCCCACTGCGTGGGAACACTGAAGCTTTCTTT.

J is TRBJ1-2 and V is TRBV5-4; 9 bases agree with TRBD1. Germline CDR1 is SGHNT and CDR2 is YYREEE (reference sequence). V shed 2 bases and J 6 bases; nucleotides not matched to a gene: 8. The CDR3 has 15 residues. The CDR3 reads CASSFRDRELDGYTF. The CDR3 DNA reads as TGTGCCAGCAGCTTCCGGGACAGGGAGTTAGATGGCTACACCTTC.

The chain uses TRBV20-1 and TRBJ1-6; D remains unclear. This CDR3 is 10 amino acids long. CDR1 and CDR2 (germline): DFQATT, SNEGSKA (reference sequence). The V end was cut by 6 bases, the J end by 15 bases, with 12 bases between. This CDR3 is CSASRGDLHF. For the CDR3, the DNA is TGCAGTGCCAGTCGGGGAGACCTCCACTTT.

This clone has only one observation. The gene calls are TRBV6-5 and TRBJ2-1; 10 nucleotides match TRBD2. The CDR3 totals 16 residues. Germline CDR1 reads MNHEY; CDR2 reads SVGAGI. The V gene end was trimmed by 0 bases and the J gene end by 7 bases; junction bases not matched to a gene: 6. The CDR3 DNA follows: TGTGCCAGCAGTTACTCGGCTAGCGGGAGTAGGAATGAGCAGTTCTTC. It codes for CASSYSASGSRNEQFF.

Here the CDR3 reads CASSGLARTGELFF. The CDR3 region has the DNA TGTGCCAGCAGTGGGCTAGCGCGGACCGGGGAGCTGTTTTTT. The chain uses TRBV25-1 and TRBJ2-2; D perhaps matches TRBD2 (6 bases). The CDR3 sequence is 14 residues long. CDR1 is MGHDK and CDR2 is SYGVNS in the germline V gene. Trimming left V 4 bases short and J 5 bases short, with 11 bases between.

The rearrangement uses TRBV9 and TRBJ2-2; D remains ambiguous. V was clipped by 0 bases and J by 1 base, with 10 bases between them. Germline V gene lookup returns CDR1 SGDLS and CDR2 YYNGEE. The CDR3 is 16 amino acids. CDR3 nucleotides: TGTGCCAGCAGCGTAGGGGCAACAGAGAACACCGGGGAGCTGTTTTTT. The encoded protein is CASSVGATENTGELFF. The full variable domain, with the rest looked up from reference TRBV9 and TRBJ2-2, is DSGVTQTPKHLITATGQRVTLRCSPRSGDLSVYWYQQSLDQGLQFLIQYYNGEERAKGNILERFSAQQFPDLHSELNLSSLELGDSALYFCASSVGATENTGELFFGEGSRLTVL.

This clone was detected once. The chain carries TRBV7-3 and TRBJ2-1; TRBD2 agrees at 7 bases. This CDR3 contains 16 residues. The V gene's germline CDR1 is SGHTA and CDR2 FQGTGA. V was clipped by 7 bases and J by 0 bases; unmatched bases: 9. CDR3 bases: TGTGCCAGCACCCTATCGGGAGGAAGCTCCTACAATGAGCAGTTCTTC. Encoded protein: CASTLSGGSSYNEQFF.